This entry lists 10 T cell receptor beta chains sequenced from one sample in a study of shared clonotypes between healthy human individuals. Clones were read by immunoSEQ multiplex PCR, and TCRdb kept only the in-frame ones, dropping some. The sample lists 2 million to 3 million clones, 93% seen once, with 0.36% in the top ten. Source material: naive CD4+ T cells from PBMCs. Subset of the sample: CD45RA+ positively selected. The receptors were sampled from a man aged 18 to 29 in good health. Some clones in this sample may be carry-over from other donors' samples.

The chain uses TRBV5-8 and TRBJ1-1; no reliable D call. Trimming took 0 bases from V and 4 from J, leaving 10 bases between them. CDR1 is SGHTS and CDR2 is YDEGEE in the germline V gene. The CDR3 runs 14 residues. The CDR3: CASSLVWSSTEAFF. CDR3 nucleotide sequence: TGTGCCAGCAGCTTGGTATGGTCGAGCACTGAAGCTTTCTTT.

V usage is TRBV5-1 and J usage is TRBJ1-4; a weak D match, TRBD1 (6 bases). V lost 0 bases and J lost 7, with 13 bases in between. From germline, CDR1 is SGHRS and CDR2 YFSETQ. The CDR3 is 15 amino acids. CDR3: CASSLEGARGEKLFF. The CDR3 bases are TGCGCCAGCAGCTTGGAAGGGGCCAGGGGTGAAAAACTGTTTTTT.

V is TRBV10-3 and J is TRBJ2-7; 7 bases agree with TRBD1. The ends lost 11 bases at V and 3 bases at J; junction bases unmatched: 10. The CDR3 is 13 residues long. Germline-derived CDR1 and CDR2 are ENHRY and SYGVKD. CDR3: CAAQGGQVYEQYF. The CDR3 DNA reads as TGTGCCGCCCAAGGTGGACAGGTCTACGAGCAGTACTTC.

The chain couples TRBV5-1 to TRBJ2-7; TRBD2 aligns across 8 bases. Unmatched junction bases numbered 8, after V lost 7 bases and J lost 2 bases. This CDR3 has 14 residues. Germline V gene data show CDR1 as SGHRS and CDR2 as YFSETQ. As DNA, the CDR3 is TGCGCCAGCCGATTCCGGGGGGGCACCTACGAGCAGTACTTC. It translates to CASRFRGGTYEQYF.

The chain recombines TRBV19 with TRBJ2-1, with 9 bases that match TRBD2. This CDR3 comprises 15 residues. Germline CDR1 reads LNHDA; CDR2 reads SQIVND (reference sequence). V dropped 6 bases and J dropped 8; count of bases not matched to a gene: 11. The CDR3 sequence: CASSPGASGIHEQFF. CDR3 sequence (DNA): TGTGCCAGTAGCCCCGGGGCTAGCGGGATCCATGAGCAGTTCTTC.

The chain combines TRBV6-4 with TRBJ2-3; D is ambiguous. Trimming shortened V by 4 bases and J by 0 bases, and 5 bases separated the two germline ends. The CDR3 extends over 13 amino acids. The germline V gene has CDR1 MRHNA and CDR2 SNTAGT. DNA of the CDR3: TGTGCCAGCAGTGGATCTAGCACAGATACGCAGTATTTT. Translation: CASSGSSTDTQYF.

The chain is built from TRBV5-1 and TRBJ1-5; the D is unclear. CDR1 SGHRS and CDR2 YFSETQ come from the germline V gene. CDR3 size: 15 residues. The V end was cut by 0 bases, the J end by 4 bases, with 11 bases between. DNA of the CDR3: TGCGCCAGCAGCTTGGAACCCAGCATTAATCAGCCCCAGCATTTT. It is translated as CASSLEPSINQPQHF.

The chain uses TRBV19 and TRBJ2-1, with a weak D call TRBD2 (5 bases). V gave up 3 bases and J gave up 10 bases, with 16 bases separating them. This CDR3 has 14 amino acids. CDR1 LNHDA and CDR2 SQIVND come from the germline V gene (reference sequence). The CDR3 DNA follows: TGTGCCAGTAGTATCGGGCTAGCCGGTTGGGAGCAGTTCTTC. The encoded protein is CASSIGLAGWEQFF.

The V gene is TRBV30, the J gene TRBJ1-2, with D possibly TRBD1 on 6 matching bases. The V gene lost 4 bases and the J gene lost 4 bases, with 10 bases spanning the gap. Germline CDR1 GTSNPN, CDR2 SVGIG (reference sequence). The CDR3 length is 12 residues. CDR3 in amino acids: CAWKTGSYGYTF. The CDR3 DNA is TGTGCCTGGAAGACAGGATCCTATGGCTACACCTTC.

The chain recombines TRBV7-3 with TRBJ2-2, with 7 bases matching TRBD2. Germline V gene lookup returns CDR1 SGHTA and CDR2 FQGTGA. V lost 5 bases, J lost 4 bases, and 7 bases stayed unmatched. This CDR3 is 15 amino acids long. CDR3 sequence (DNA): TGTGCCAGCAGCCTGAGCGGGATGGGCACCGGGGAGCTGTTTTTT. Translated: CASSLSGMGTGELFF.